Below, 9 T cell receptor beta chains from the same sample are listed, as sequenced in a study of T-cell reconstitution after alpha-beta-depleted transplantation in children. For TCRbeta, the library was prepared with unique molecular identifiers. TCRdb fed the PCR reads into MiXCR, producing one record per CDR3 protein. This table has about 400,000 distinct CDR3 sequences, roughly 15% appearing once. Material: PBMCs, mostly from graft donor cells, obtained 360 days after TCRalphabeta/CD19-depleted stem cell transplant. These receptors came from a boy in the first two years of life who had a stem cell transplant for Wiskott-Aldrich syndrome, so the T cells may come from the graft donor.

Ten or more counts support this clonotype. Written as DNA, the CDR3 is TGTGCCAGCAACTCACTAGCAAAGTCCTACAATGAGCAGTTCTTC. It is translated as CASNSLAKSYNEQFF. The chain has TRBV6-1 and TRBJ2-1; a possible D gene is TRBD2 (6 bases). The CDR3 loop spans 15 amino acids. Trimming cost V 7 bases and J 1 base, with 14 bases left between them. Germline lookup yields CDR1 MNHNS and CDR2 SASEGT.

J is TRBJ2-7 and V is TRBV10-3; 7 bases match TRBD1. Germline V gene data show CDR1 as ENHRY and CDR2 as SYGVKD. The J segment lost 6 bases and the V segment lost 1 base, leaving 15 bases of the junction unmatched. The CDR3 consists of 17 residues. The CDR3 loop is CAISEFFPKGDSTEQYF. CDR3 bases: TGTGCCATCAGTGAGTTTTTTCCCAAGGGGGACAGTACCGAGCAGTACTTC.

This clonotype was observed a few times. A junction end diverges from the germline sequence, so it may reflect a read error. CDR3 bases: TGTGCCAGCAGTTACCCGAATGTGAGATCCAGGGACTTC. Its translation is CASSYPNVRSRDF. The chain uses TRBV6-2 or TRBV6-3 and TRBJ2-7; TRBD1 might be the D (5 bases). The CDR3 spans 13 residues. Germline V CDR1 and CDR2: MNHEY, SVGEGT.

This clonotype was picked up a small number of times. This sequence joins TRBV29-1 and TRBJ2-3; the D call may be TRBD1 or TRBD2 (5 bases each). There are 13 residues in the CDR3. Germline assignment: CDR1 SQVTM and CDR2 ANQGSEA. Trimming pared 6 bases from V and 1 base from J, leaving 11 bases between. The chain's CDR3 is CSVGDGGTDTQYF. For the CDR3, the DNA is TGCAGCGTGGGGGACGGCGGCACAGATACGCAGTATTTT.

The rearrangement uses TRBV13 and TRBJ1-1, with 8 positions matching TRBD1. In germline, CDR1 is PRHDT, CDR2 FYEKMQ (reference sequence). This CDR3 contains 19 residues. J lost 10 bases, V lost 11 bases, and 33 bases had no gene match. The CDR3 DNA reads as TGTGCCCGCTCCCGAGGTGGGCTCAGGGGGCAGGGTCTTAGTCTAGGAGCTTTCTTT. Protein product: CARSRGGLRGQGLSLGAFF.

The rearrangement joins TRBV21-1 to TRBJ2-5; the table's D call, TRBD2, has no DNA check behind it. TRBV21-1 is assigned pseudogene status. The CDR3 has 16 residues. CDR3 loop: CASTLTSGRSQETQYF. The CDR3 DNA sequence: TGTGCCAGCACCCTGACTAGCGGGAGGAGCCAAGAGACCCAGTACTTC.

This clonotype has a handful of counts. The chain recombines TRBV5-1 with TRBJ1-3, with 8 bases identical to TRBD1. The CDR3 is made up of 17 amino acids. The V segment lost 3 bases and the J segment 3 bases; nucleotides outside the gene matches: 11. The germline gives CDR1 SGHRS, CDR2 YFSETQ. In nucleotides, the CDR3 is TGCGCCAGCAGCTCTTCAGTCAGGGGGCTACGTGGAAACACCATATATTTT. This encodes CASSSSVRGLRGNTIYF.

This clonotype was seen at least ten times. The V gene is TRBV18, the J gene TRBJ2-5, with TRBD1 as a possible D gene (6 bases). CDR1 is KGHSH, CDR2 LQKENI, per germline. This CDR3 region has 14 residues. Trimming left V 6 bases short and J 5 bases short, with 16 bases between. CDR3 protein: CASSPEGGQETQYF. The CDR3 DNA sequence: TGTGCCAGCTCTCCAGAGGGCGGACAGGAGACCCAGTACTTC.

The chain is built from TRBV7-9 and TRBJ2-3; 11 bases line up with TRBD2. V trimming: 7 bases; J trimming: 8 bases; junction bases outside the gene matches: 8. CDR1 is SEHNR, CDR2 FQNEAQ, per germline (reference sequence). This CDR3 region has 14 residues. DNA of the CDR3: TGTGCCAGCAAGAAGACTAGCGGGACGAGTACGCAGTATTTT. This sequence encodes CASKKTSGTSTQYF.